This T cell receptor beta chain was profiled in a study of OX40 agonist ivuxolimab in advanced cancers. Study-wide context: Every 2 weeks, patients got intravenous ivuxolimab at one of six dose levels (0.01-10 mg/kg). Earlier treatment with anti-PD-1, anti-PD-L1 or anti-CTLA-4 was permitted, and 35% to 45% had received some.

Overall study findings and caveats: Clonal expansion was seen in CD4+ and CD8+ blood T cells by week 6 at 0.1 to 3.0 mg/kg.

Trimming removed 0 bases from V and 7 bases from J; junction bases left unmatched: 6. The CDR3 sequence is 15 residues long. The V gene's germline CDR1 is MNHEY and CDR2 SMNVEV (reference sequence). Turning to this clone: Antigen: not known.

Generated by immunoSEQ multiplex PCR, the TCRdb table keeps only in-frame clones and is missing some. The sample lists 55,000 to 80,000 clones, approximately 80% occurring once. The receptor comes from an adult with an advanced solid tumor such as melanoma, head and neck, liver or kidney cancer. The chain couples TRBV27 to TRBJ1-5, with TRBD1 matching 7 bases. The sequencing here drew on CD4+ or CD8+ T cells sorted from blood, taken in a trial of the OX40 agonist ivuxolimab. The CDR3 bases are TGTGCCAGCAGTTTATCTAGGGGGCTTCAACAGCCCCAGCATTTT. Translating it yields CASSLSRGLQQPQHF.